This TCR beta chain was identified in a study of regulatory T cells in long-lasting Graves disease. General observations from the study: Limited sample numbers may have lowered accuracy. TCR diversity was lower in persistent than newly diagnosed Graves' disease.

Concerning this clonotype itself: Its target is unknown.

CDR3 regions were amplified by Arm-PCR using iRepertoire HTBI primers to build TCR beta libraries. Per the authors' pipeline: From all samples, identification returned 14 TRBJ and about 63 TRBV segments. TCRdb independently ran MiXCR on the multiplex PCR reads; one entry per CDR3 protein. TCRdb's processing, not the study's, gives the V and J calls here. Of around 250,000 distinct CDR3 sequences in the sample, 20% to 25% were seen once. The time point denotes: newly diagnosed GD, antithyroid drugs for less than 3 months. From PBMCs, RNA was extracted and then used to make the TCR library. Each of the patients was recruited from an endocrinology department situated in Xi'an, China. The TCR was taken from a female donor with Graves disease. The starting material was peripheral blood mononuclear cells (PBMCs), obtained at new diagnosis, from a patient treated with antithyroid drugs.

The CDR3 DNA reads TGTGCCAGCAGTTCCCGGACGGGCAATTCACCCCTCCACTTT. It codes for CASSSRTGNSPLHF. This sequence joins TRBV27 and TRBJ1-6; D gene unclear. Trimming stripped 4 bases from V and 7 bases from J, with 11 bases between. The CDR3 extends over 14 amino acids. Germline CDR1 reads MNHEY; CDR2 reads SMNVEV (reference sequence).